The rows below give T cell receptor beta chains drawn from one sample of a study of fetal regulatory T cell absence and autoimmunity. TCRdb's copy holds only in-frame clones and misses some; the assay was immunoSEQ multiplex PCR. The sample lists about 50,000 clones, roughly 83% occurring once. Sequenced sample: cord blood. The origin of the receptors is a newborn boy with IPEX syndrome. CDR3s include the opening cysteine and the closing phenylalanine or tryptophan. A D gene is named only where the DNA matches it firmly. Clone size appears in some rows only: once, few, many, or a class for an expanded clone.

length,V,J,size,D,CDR3,DNA
19,TRBV9,TRBJ2-3,NA,TRBD2,CASSPKPGLAGYSTDTQYF,TGTGCCAGCAGCCCGAAACCGGGACTAGCGGGATATAGCACAGATACGCAGTATTTT
15,TRBV18,TRBJ2-3,NA,TRBD1,CASSPLDRGTDTQYF,TGTGCCAGCTCACCGTTGGACAGGGGGACAGATACGCAGTATTTT
14,TRBV2,TRBJ1-3,few,NA,CASRYPRSGNTIYF,TGTGCCAGCAGGTACCCACGCTCTGGAAACACCATATATTTT
13,TRBV29-1,TRBJ2-2,NA,NA,CSTNRADTGELFF,TGCAGCACTAATAGGGCGGACACCGGGGAGCTGTTTTTT
16,TRBV2,TRBJ2-2,NA,NA,CASSEAGLANTGELFF,TGTGCCAGCAGTGAAGCAGGGCTAGCGAACACCGGGGAGCTGTTTTTT
15,TRBV7-2,TRBJ2-7,NA,NA,CASSLNSEGIYEQYF,TGTGCCAGCAGCTTAAATTCGGAGGGCATCTACGAGCAGTACTTC
12,TRBV27,TRBJ2-7,NA,NA,CASRSSGYEQYF,TGTGCCAGCAGGAGTTCCGGCTACGAGCAGTACTTC
17,TRBV9,TRBJ2-3,NA,TRBD2,CTSSERLAGSSTDTQYF,TGTACCAGCAGCGAGAGACTAGCGGGGAGTAGCACAGATACGCAGTATTTT
14,TRBV4-3,TRBJ2-7,NA,TRBD1,CASSPGTGDYEQYF,TGCGCCAGCAGCCCGGGGACAGGGGACTACGAGCAGTACTTC
14,TRBV19,TRBJ2-5,NA,NA,CASSADRTGEAQYF,TGTGCCAGTAGTGCCGACAGGACGGGGGAGGCCCAGTACTTC
16,TRBV7-9,TRBJ2-7,NA,TRBD1,CASSLYRRQGAYEQYF,TGTGCCAGCAGCTTATATCGCCGGCAGGGGGCCTACGAGCAGTACTTC
14,TRBV27,TRBJ1-3,NA,NA,CASSLSAGWNTIYF,TGTGCCAGCAGTTTATCGGCAGGGTGGAACACCATATATTTT
14,TRBV29-1,TRBJ2-1,NA,TRBD2,CSGTNTGTRNEQFF,TGCAGCGGAACCAATACCGGGACTAGGAATGAGCAGTTCTTC
19,TRBV30,TRBJ2-1,NA,TRBD2,CAWSGLTSGEPGARNEQFF,TGTGCCTGGAGTGGGTTGACTAGCGGGGAACCAGGGGCCCGAAATGAGCAGTTCTTC
14,TRBV18,TRBJ1-5,few,NA,CASSVTGWNQPQHF,TGTGCCAGCTCAGTCACAGGGTGGAATCAGCCCCAGCATTTT
17,TRBV30,TRBJ2-5,NA,TRBD2,CAWRGRLAGESGETQYF,TGTGCCTGGAGAGGAAGGCTAGCGGGAGAAAGTGGAGAGACCCAGTACTTC
13,TRBV10-3,TRBJ2-1,NA,NA,CAISESASREQFF,TGTGCCATCAGTGAGTCGGCTAGCCGTGAGCAGTTCTTC
13,TRBV18,TRBJ2-7,few,TRBD2,CASSPTSGYEQYF,TGTGCCAGCTCACCTACTAGCGGGTACGAGCAGTACTTC
17,TRBV6-1,TRBJ2-3,once,TRBD2,CASSEAGLAGGPDTQYF,TGTGCCAGCAGTGAAGCGGGACTAGCGGGGGGGCCAGATACGCAGTATTTT
12,TRBV6-1,TRBJ2-4,NA,NA,CASSEGANIQYF,TGTGCCAGCAGTGAGGGGGCAAACATTCAGTACTTC
12,TRBV6-1,TRBJ2-7,NA,NA,CASSELYYEQYF,TGTGCCAGCAGTGAACTTTACTACGAGCAGTACTTC
15,TRBV10-2,TRBJ2-7,once,TRBD2,CASSIRDYASYEQYF,TGCGCCAGCAGTATCCGGGACTACGCCTCCTACGAGCAGTACTTC
16,TRBV7-9,TRBJ1-2,NA,TRBD1,CASSLSIQGQNYGYTF,TGTGCCAGCAGCTTATCCATACAGGGGCAGAACTATGGCTACACCTTC
17,TRBV4-3,TRBJ1-1,once,NA,CASSQGRVSTGNTEAFF,TGCGCCAGCAGCCAAGGGAGGGTTTCCACGGGGAACACTGAAGCTTTCTTT
14,TRBV30,TRBJ2-7,NA,TRBD1,CAWNPDRGSYEQYF,TGTGCCTGGAACCCGGACAGGGGCTCCTACGAGCAGTACTTC
16,TRBV5-1,TRBJ2-7,NA,TRBD2,CASSLGLAKQGYEQYF,TGCGCCAGCAGCTTGGGACTAGCGAAGCAGGGCTACGAGCAGTACTTC
13,TRBV9,TRBJ2-2,NA,NA,CASSVVRTGELFF,TGTGCCAGCAGCGTAGTGAGGACCGGGGAGCTGTTTTTT
12,TRBV11-3,TRBJ1-3,NA,NA,CASSRQGNTIYF,TGTGCCAGCAGCCGACAGGGAAACACCATATATTTT
12,TRBV2,TRBJ2-7,NA,NA,CASRGGIYEQYF,TGTGCCAGCAGGGGGGGAATCTACGAGCAGTACTTC
16,TRBV7-9,TRBJ2-3,NA,TRBD2,CASSLASSGRTDTQYF,TGTGCCAGCAGCTTAGCGTCTAGCGGGAGGACAGATACGCAGTATTTT
14,TRBV30,TRBJ2-7,NA,TRBD2,CAWSVRTSGYEQYF,TGTGCCTGGAGTGTACGGACTAGCGGGTACGAGCAGTACTTC
16,TRBV27,TRBJ2-3,NA,TRBD2,CASSLRIAGDTDTQYF,TGTGCCAGCAGTTTACGGATAGCGGGAGATACAGATACGCAGTATTTT
16,TRBV2,TRBJ1-5,NA,NA,CASSDRYLWGNQPQHF,TGTGCCAGCAGTGATAGGTATCTTTGGGGCAATCAGCCCCAGCATTTT
16,TRBV5-6,TRBJ1-3,NA,TRBD1,CASSTGTGKAGNTIYF,TGTGCCAGCAGCACCGGGACAGGGAAAGCTGGAAACACCATATATTTT
17,TRBV5-1,TRBJ2-7,NA,NA,CASSLAGFQETPYEQYF,TGCGCCAGCAGCTTGGCGGGGTTCCAGGAAACCCCCTACGAGCAGTACTTC
16,TRBV27,TRBJ2-7,NA,NA,CASSLSWATFFYEQYF,TGTGCCAGCAGTTTATCGTGGGCTACTTTTTTCTACGAGCAGTACTTC
17,TRBV4-1,TRBJ2-5,NA,NA,CASSQGFSANFQETQYF,TGCGCCAGCAGCCAAGGATTTAGCGCTAATTTTCAAGAGACCCAGTACTTC
13,TRBV29-1,TRBJ2-7,NA,TRBD1,CSVGAGGGYEQYF,TGCAGCGTTGGAGCAGGGGGCGGGTACGAGCAGTACTTC
14,TRBV5-6,TRBJ2-5,NA,NA,CASSFAGGAETQYF,TGTGCCAGCAGCTTCGCAGGGGGGGCAGAGACCCAGTACTTC
16,TRBV7-8,TRBJ2-2,NA,TRBD1,CASSFGTAGFTGELFF,TGTGCCAGCAGCTTCGGGACAGCAGGTTTCACCGGGGAGCTGTTTTTT
15,TRBV6-5,TRBJ1-6,NA,NA,CASSHTGGYNSPLHF,TGTGCCAGCAGCCACACGGGGGGTTACAATTCACCCCTCCACTTT
16,TRBV4-1,TRBJ2-7,NA,TRBD2,CASSLIIAGGQYEQYF,TGCGCCAGCAGTCTCATCATAGCGGGGGGGCAATACGAGCAGTACTTC
14,TRBV30,TRBJ2-1,NA,TRBD2,CAWSVRLAGNEQFF,TGTGCCTGGAGTGTACGACTAGCGGGCAATGAGCAGTTCTTC
16,TRBV6-1,TRBJ1-2,NA,NA,CASSEALRRSNYGYTF,TGTGCCAGCAGTGAAGCGCTTCGGAGATCTAACTATGGCTACACCTTC
15,TRBV30,TRBJ2-5,NA,NA,CAWSAIGGRYETQYF,TGTGCCTGGAGTGCTATAGGGGGGAGGTACGAGACCCAGTACTTC
13,TRBV4-1,TRBJ2-4,NA,TRBD1,CASSAGQGDIQYF,TGCGCCAGCAGCGCCGGACAGGGGGACATTCAGTACTTC
15,TRBV4-1,TRBJ2-3,once,TRBD2,CASSLRLAGADTQYF,TGCGCCAGCAGCCTTAGACTAGCGGGAGCAGATACGCAGTATTTT
17,TRBV7-6,TRBJ2-6,NA,TRBD2,CASSWGLAGYRANVLTF,TGTGCCAGCAGCTGGGGACTAGCGGGGTACAGGGCCAACGTCCTGACTTTC
12,TRBV2,TRBJ2-7,few,NA,CASTWMGYEQYF,TGTGCCAGCACATGGATGGGCTACGAGCAGTACTTC
13,TRBV11-2,TRBJ2-1,few,NA,CASSLSGVNEQFF,TGTGCCAGCAGCTTATCGGGGGTCAATGAGCAGTTCTTC
14,TRBV2,TRBJ2-7,NA,TRBD2,CASGLAGGQDEQYF,TGTGCCAGCGGACTAGCGGGAGGTCAAGACGAGCAGTACTTC
11,TRBV29-1,TRBJ2-5,once,NA,CSVEQQETQYF,TGCAGCGTTGAACAGCAAGAGACCCAGTACTTC
15,TRBV9,TRBJ2-7,NA,NA,CASSVDEGEAYEQYF,TGTGCCAGCAGCGTAGACGAGGGGGAGGCCTACGAGCAGTACTTC
12,TRBV9,TRBJ1-2,NA,NA,CASSVADYGYTF,TGTGCCAGCAGCGTAGCAGACTATGGCTACACCTTC
13,TRBV19,TRBJ2-7,NA,TRBD2,CASSSGRAYEQYF,TGTGCCAGTAGTAGCGGGAGGGCCTACGAGCAGTACTTC
17,TRBV6-1,TRBJ2-1,NA,TRBD2,CASSAIILAGGHGKQFF,TGTGCCAGCAGTGCTATAATACTAGCGGGAGGCCATGGGAAGCAGTTCTTC
14,TRBV28,TRBJ2-5,once,TRBD2,CASSSAGNWETQYF,TGTGCCAGCAGTTCAGCGGGGAACTGGGAGACCCAGTACTTC
16,TRBV9,TRBJ1-2,NA,TRBD1,CASSPRRETGGYGYTF,TGTGCCAGCAGCCCACGAAGAGAAACAGGGGGCTATGGCTACACCTTC